This entry features one T cell receptor (beta chain) sequence. These data come from a study of CD8 T cells in Susac syndrome. CDR1 is DFQATT and CDR2 is SNEGSKA in the germline V gene (reference sequence). The CDR3 runs 17 residues. V shed 1 base and J shed 4 bases, with 19 bases lying between them. Reverse transcription of about 0.45 to 1 ug RNA was performed with random hexamers. MiXCR was run by TCRdb on the immunoSEQ multiplex PCR reads, yielding one entry per CDR3 protein. The sample yields about 430,000 distinct CDR3 sequences, 85% seen once. The origin of this receptor is a human donor with multiple sclerosis. The sequenced sample was CD8+ T cells from PBMCs. J is TRBJ2-2 and V is TRBV20-1; no clear D. The CDR3 region is CSARGNMGTRRTGELFF. CDR3 sequence (DNA): TGCAGTGCTAGAGGAAACATGGGAACGCGGCGCACCGGGGAGCTGTTTTTT.